This T cell receptor beta chain was recovered during a study of CD8 T cells in ankylosing spondylitis listed by TCRdb under 2017. Turning to the overall study: The study set out to find disease-linked TCR variants by profiling T cell receptor beta repertoires in ankylosing spondylitis patients and healthy donors. Peripheral blood samples were taken, and synovial fluid was additionally collected from ankylosing spondylitis patients. The full study cohort was made up of about 25 ankylosing spondylitis patients and some 100 healthy donors.

For each ankylosing spondylitis patient, the synovial fluid sample was matched to a blood sample from that same patient. This clonotype has only a few counts. Its antigen specificity is not known. No base-level quality is on record; no much larger clone is a single base apart. CDR1 is given as MDHEN and CDR2 as SYDVKM, both from the germline V gene. At the junction V is shortened by 4 bases and J by 6 bases, with 19 bases in between. Inclusive of the bounding cysteine and phenylalanine, the CDR3 is 16 residues long. The read is trimmed to its CDR3 DNA, 48 bases read in frame from base 1. Sequencing relied on an Illumina HiSeq 2500. Quantitative 5'-RACE with molecular barcodes was used to prepare TCR beta libraries. The paper's processing steps were these. Disease-linked TCR variants were identified with a new computational method built on a probabilistic model of VDJ rearrangement. TCRdb reanalyzed the raw reads on its own, using fastp at Q25 for trimming and MiXCR for clone calling, and kept in-frame beta chains. Identical CDR3 protein sequences are pooled into one entry, listed with their most common genes and DNA. V and J calls and clone size were set by TCRdb, not the authors. This sample holds about 36,000 distinct CDR3 sequences; 13% were observed only once. The leading ten clones occupy 25% to 35% of the sample.

The paper as a whole reports these results and caveats: Significant enrichment of the disease-linked clones was reported in matched synovial fluid samples from ankylosing spondylitis patients. A TCR beta motif made up of eight highly homologous amino acid variants appeared to be characteristic of blood from ankylosing spondylitis patients. Some motif variants were previously reported in synovial fluid and blood of reactive arthritis patients, suggesting common disease-initiation mechanisms. A CD8+ phenotype was shown by the disease-linked clones, which were found at relatively low frequencies in peripheral blood.

Specimen: synovial fluid, either unsorted or a sorted T cell fraction (not recorded which). The rearranged chain carries TRBV28 and TRBJ1-5, with the D gene not clear enough to name. The clonotype comes from a male donor with ankylosing spondylitis. At the DNA level, the sequence is TGTGCCAGCAGTTCCTCACGCGTGACTAACAGTCAGCCCCAGCATTTT. Translated, it reads CASSSSRVTNSQPQHF.